These T cell receptor beta chains were read from a single sample in a study of CD8 T cells in ankylosing spondylitis. TCRdb reanalysed the 5' RACE reads using MiXCR and keeps one entry per CDR3 protein. The sample includes around 160,000 distinct CDR3 sequences, roughly 12% of them seen just once. What was sequenced was blood, either unsorted or a sorted T cell fraction (not recorded which). The source of these receptors is a male donor with ankylosing spondylitis or in good health (not recorded which). The CDR3 runs from the conserved cysteine through the conserved F or W. A D gene is named only where the DNA matches it firmly. Expanded clones are given a class, and other clones once, few, many or no size at all.

D	V	J	size	CDR3	DNA
NA	TRBV12-3/TRBV12-4	TRBJ2-7	many	CASSLSHPDYEQYF	TGTGCCAGCAGTTTGAGCCATCCCGACTACGAGCAGTACTTC
NA	TRBV6-2/TRBV6-3	TRBJ1-5	NA	CASSPSNQPQHF	TGTGCCAGCAGTCCAAGCAATCAGCCCCAGCATTTT
NA	TRBV10-3	TRBJ1-2	NA	CAISESGQPGGYTF	TGTGCCATCAGTGAGTCCGGACAGCCGGGGGGCTACACCTTC
TRBD1	TRBV18	TRBJ2-7	few	CASSPTRQGYEQYF	TGTGCCAGCTCACCGACGAGACAGGGCTACGAGCAGTACTTC
NA	TRBV21-1	TRBJ2-5	few	CASTSSGVNQETQYF	TGTGCCAGCACCTCTAGCGGAGTAAACCAAGAGACCCAGTACTTC
TRBD2	TRBV20-1	TRBJ2-1	many	CSARGSGGGEQFF	TGCAGTGCTAGAGGAAGCGGGGGTGGAGAGCAGTTCTTC
NA	TRBV20-1	TRBJ2-5	NA	CSAPPVDRDQETQYF	TGCAGTGCGCCACCGGTGGACAGAGACCAAGAGACCCAGTACTTC
TRBD1	TRBV5-5	TRBJ2-5	many	CASSRATDREETQYF	TGTGCCAGCAGCCGGGCGACGGACAGGGAAGAGACCCAGTACTTC
NA	TRBV5-1	TRBJ1-6	NA	CASSLVGLDNSPLHF	TGCGCCAGCAGTCTAGTTGGTTTGGATAATTCACCCCTCCACTTT
NA	TRBV11-2	TRBJ2-1	few	CASSLVVTHSYNEQFF	TGTGCCAGCAGCTTAGTAGTGACTCACTCCTACAATGAGCAGTTCTTC
TRBD2	TRBV20-1	TRBJ2-3	many	CSASPGTSITDTQYF	TGCAGTGCTAGCCCCGGGACTAGCATCACAGATACGCAGTATTTT
NA	TRBV5-1	TRBJ2-2	few	CASSSQTFGGLLSTGELFF	TGCGCCAGCAGCTCCCAGACGTTCGGCGGACTCCTCTCCACCGGGGAGCTGTTTTTT
NA	TRBV10-3	TRBJ2-2	NA	CAIKAGENTGELFF	TGTGCCATCAAAGCAGGGGAGAACACCGGGGAGCTGTTTTTT
NA	TRBV27	TRBJ1-1	few	CASSLRGSTEAFF	TGTGCCAGCAGTCTAAGGGGGAGCACTGAAGCTTTCTTT
NA	TRBV6-1	TRBJ1-2	few	CASSVEDGYTF	TGTGCCAGCAGTGTTGAGGATGGCTACACCTTC
NA	TRBV27	TRBJ2-2	many	CASSSPGAPSNTGELFF	TGTGCCAGCAGTTCACCAGGGGCCCCCTCGAACACCGGGGAGCTGTTTTTT
TRBD1	TRBV5-1	TRBJ2-5	NA	CASSRTGLSRETQYF	TGCGCCAGCAGCCGGACAGGACTCTCACGGGAGACCCAGTACTTC
NA	TRBV29-1	TRBJ1-5	many	CSVEDHNGEAQHF	TGCAGCGTTGAAGATCATAATGGGGAGGCCCAGCATTTT
NA	TRBV6-4	TRBJ2-1	NA	CASSLDGYNEQFF	TGTGCCAGCAGCCTGGACGGTTACAATGAGCAGTTCTTC
TRBD1	TRBV5-6	TRBJ1-4	few	CASSLNSRGLNNEKLFF	TGTGCCAGCAGCTTGAATAGTAGGGGGCTGAACAATGAAAAACTGTTTTTT
NA	TRBV7-6	TRBJ2-3	few	CASSLVGGRHSSDTQYF	TGTGCCAGCAGCTTAGTGGGAGGACGGCACAGCTCAGATACGCAGTATTTT
NA	TRBV29-1	TRBJ1-1	many	CSVAWARHVSHGGNTEAFF	TGCAGCGTTGCCTGGGCCCGGCATGTATCTCATGGGGGGAACACTGAAGCTTTCTTT
TRBD1	TRBV29-1	TRBJ1-2	few	CSVVRGQGAGGYTF	TGCAGCGTTGTTCGTGGGCAGGGGGCCGGTGGCTACACCTTC
TRBD2	TRBV19	TRBJ2-3	many	CASSIMAGGPTDTQYF	TGTGCCAGTAGTATAATGGCGGGAGGGCCCACAGATACGCAGTATTTT
NA	TRBV29-1	TRBJ2-5	few	CSVGFRQETQYF	TGCAGCGTTGGATTCCGGCAAGAGACCCAGTACTTC
TRBD1	TRBV20-1	TRBJ2-3	NA	CSARVGTGGLTDTQYF	TGCAGTGCTAGAGTGGGGACAGGGGGCCTCACAGATACGCAGTATTTT
NA	TRBV20-1	TRBJ1-2	many	CSARDGNRLGYTF	TGCAGTGCTAGAGATGGGAACCGACTAGGCTACACCTTC
NA	TRBV5-1	TRBJ2-6	many	CASSLEPTSSGANVLTF	TGCGCCAGCAGCTTGGAGCCGACTAGCTCTGGGGCCAACGTCCTGACTTTC
TRBD1	TRBV5-6	TRBJ2-1	many	CASSSEGTGLFSYNEQFF	TGTGCCAGCAGCTCCGAGGGGACAGGGCTTTTTTCCTACAATGAGCAGTTCTTC
NA	TRBV29-1	TRBJ1-1	many	CSVPQGGTEAFF	TGCAGCGTTCCCCAAGGGGGCACTGAAGCTTTCTTT
NA	TRBV7-9	TRBJ1-4	few	CASSLGSISMELFF	TGTGCCAGCAGCCTCGGGTCGATCTCGATGGAACTGTTTTTT
TRBD2	TRBV6-2/TRBV6-3	TRBJ2-4	NA	CASLGLAEGLAKNIQYF	TGTGCCAGCCTCGGACTAGCGGAGGGGCTAGCCAAAAACATTCAGTACTTC
TRBD1	TRBV6-1	TRBJ2-7	many	CASSSPGQGAYEQYF	TGTGCCAGCTCCTCGCCGGGACAGGGGGCCTACGAGCAGTACTTC
NA	TRBV12-3/TRBV12-4	TRBJ2-1	many	CASSLGGGPREQFF	TGTGCCAGCAGTTTGGGCGGAGGGCCGAGAGAGCAGTTCTTC
NA	TRBV27	TRBJ2-7	many	CASSFSVGLEQYF	TGTGCCAGCAGTTTTTCCGTCGGCCTCGAGCAGTACTTC
TRBD2	TRBV3-1	TRBJ2-1	few	CASSLYKGGPNLEQFF	TGTGCCAGCAGCCTCTATAAGGGAGGGCCAAATCTTGAGCAGTTCTTC
NA	TRBV7-2	TRBJ2-6	once	CASSLAATTATSGANVLTF	TGTGCCAGCAGCTTAGCGGCGACGACAGCTACCTCTGGGGCCAACGTCCTGACTTTC
TRBD2	TRBV10-3	TRBJ2-1	few	CASVPSGSMDEQFF	TGTGCCAGCGTACCTAGCGGGAGTATGGATGAGCAGTTCTTC
NA	TRBV7-6	TRBJ2-2	NA	CASSLVTGLNTGELFF	TGTGCCAGCAGCTTAGTGACAGGATTAAACACCGGGGAGCTGTTTTTT
NA	TRBV5-1	TRBJ2-1	few	CASSLGTPPLNEQFF	TGCGCCAGCAGCTTGGGGACACCACCCCTGAATGAGCAGTTCTTC
TRBD1	TRBV11-2	TRBJ1-1	many	CTSSRLTGSNTEAFF	TGTACCAGCAGCCGACTGACAGGGTCAAACACTGAAGCTTTCTTT
TRBD2	TRBV19	TRBJ2-1	NA	CASSLERLAGLLADEQFF	TGTGCCAGTAGTCTCGAGAGGCTAGCGGGCCTCCTCGCGGATGAGCAGTTCTTC
NA	TRBV20-1	TRBJ1-1	NA	CSARLAGTHTEAFF	TGCAGTGCTAGATTGGCGGGGACGCACACTGAAGCTTTCTTT
TRBD2	TRBV5-1	TRBJ2-7	many	CASSLDTSGIYEQYF	TGCGCCAGCAGCTTGGACACTAGCGGAATATACGAGCAGTACTTC
NA	TRBV18	TRBJ2-2	NA	CASSATQVSGELFF	TGTGCCAGCTCAGCGACGCAGGTATCCGGGGAGCTGTTTTTT
NA	TRBV5-1	TRBJ2-2	many	CASSLVEELFF	TGCGCCAGCAGCTTAGTTGAGGAGCTGTTTTTT
NA	TRBV11-2	TRBJ1-1	many	CASSLDLGRGTEAFF	TGTGCCAGCAGCTTAGATCTCGGCAGGGGCACTGAAGCTTTCTTT
TRBD2	TRBV20-1	TRBJ2-5	once	CSAQTGTSGTQETQYF	TGCAGTGCTCAGACCGGGACTAGCGGGACCCAAGAGACCCAGTACTTC
NA	TRBV12-5	TRBJ1-4	many	CASGSSRDNPSPNEKLFF	TGTGCTAGTGGTTCGTCCCGGGACAACCCCAGCCCTAATGAAAAACTGTTTTTT
NA	TRBV14	TRBJ1-6	many	CASSRTFANSPLHF	TGTGCCAGCAGCCGGACCTTCGCAAATTCACCCCTCCACTTT
NA	TRBV6-2/TRBV6-3	TRBJ1-5	many	CASSYSNSNQPQHF	TGTGCCAGCAGTTACTCGAATAGCAATCAGCCCCAGCATTTT
NA	TRBV27	TRBJ2-7	few	CASSLSNSYEQYF	TGTGCCAGCAGTTTATCGAACTCCTACGAGCAGTACTTC
TRBD1	TRBV5-1	TRBJ2-2	many	CASSSGTVNTGELFF	TGCGCCAGCAGCTCCGGGACAGTTAACACCGGGGAGCTGTTTTTT
NA	TRBV9	TRBJ2-7	NA	CASSGGLGTWEQYF	TGTGCCAGCAGCGGGGGACTGGGTACGTGGGAGCAGTACTTC
TRBD2	TRBV20-1	TRBJ2-2	many	CSARPGLGNTGELFF	TGCAGTGCTAGACCGGGACTAGGAAACACCGGGGAGCTGTTTTTT
TRBD1	TRBV3-1	TRBJ2-5	many	CASSRGTGGGLETQYF	TGTGCCAGCAGCCGGGGGACAGGTGGGGGCCTGGAGACCCAGTACTTC
NA	TRBV12-3/TRBV12-4	TRBJ1-5	few	CASSLRRGKGNQPQHF	TGTGCCAGCAGTTTACGGAGAGGGAAGGGCAATCAGCCCCAGCATTTT
TRBD1	TRBV7-2	TRBJ2-2	NA	CASSLRQGTGELFF	TGTGCCAGCAGCTTACGACAGGGTACCGGGGAGCTGTTTTTT
NA	TRBV20-1	TRBJ1-1	NA	CSARGGADMNTEAFF	TGCAGTGCTAGGGGGGGAGCAGACATGAACACTGAAGCTTTCTTT
NA	TRBV5-1	TRBJ2-2	many	CASSLVSGPTGELFF	TGCGCCAGCAGCTTGGTATCAGGGCCCACCGGGGAGCTGTTTTTT